These 5 T cell receptor beta chains were all obtained from the same sample, sequenced in a study of PD-1 blockade in classical Hodgkin lymphoma. All patients experienced relapse after autologous stem cell transplantation, and brentuximab vedotin exposure was variable. Produced via immunoSEQ multiplex PCR; TCRdb's table is partial and in-frame only. The sample gives under 100,000 clones, around four fifths of which show up once; 10% to 15% is in the top ten. The sample here was peripheral blood mononuclear cells (PBMCs), taken at baseline. These receptor sequences come from a human donor with classical Hodgkin lymphoma.

The chain combines TRBV2 with TRBJ2-7; the D is unclear. V was pared by 2 bases and J by 3 bases, with 8 bases between. This CDR3 contains 13 residues. CDR1 SNHLY and CDR2 FYNNEI come from the germline V gene. In DNA, the CDR3 is TGTGCCAGCAGTGAACGGGCCTTCTACGAGCAGTACTTC. It encodes CASSERAFYEQYF.

The chain couples TRBV2 to TRBJ1-1; D not resolved. The CDR3 is 13 amino acids. V was trimmed by 4 bases and J by 0 bases, leaving 6 bases between them. The germline V gene has CDR1 SNHLY and CDR2 FYNNEI. CDR3 DNA: TGTGCCAGCAGTGGACAAGTGAACACTGAAGCTTTCTTT. This sequence encodes CASSGQVNTEAFF.

This clone showed up many times. V usage is TRBV2 and J usage is TRBJ2-1; 13 bases agree with TRBD2. V shed 8 bases, J shed 0 bases, and the junction held 10 bases outside the gene matches. CDR1 SNHLY and CDR2 FYNNEI come from the germline V gene. The CDR3 totals 18 residues. Here the CDR3 reads CASPAGTSGISSYNEQFF. CDR3 bases: TGTGCCAGCCCTGCCGGGACTAGCGGGATTAGCTCCTACAATGAGCAGTTCTTC.

J is TRBJ2-5 and V is TRBV18; D could derive from TRBD1 or TRBD2 (5 bases each). The germline V gene has CDR1 KGHSH and CDR2 LQKENI. V lost 3 bases and J lost 1, with 6 bases in between. The CDR3 runs 13 residues. The CDR3 region is CASSPGTQETQYF. The CDR3, as DNA: TGTGCCAGCTCACCGGGGACCCAAGAGACCCAGTACTTC.

The chain is built from TRBV30 and TRBJ1-2, with TRBD1 matching over 8 bases. The CDR3 consists of 14 residues. V dropped 2 bases and J dropped 5; count of bases not matched to a gene: 7. Germline V gene data show CDR1 as GTSNPN and CDR2 as SVGIG (reference sequence). The CDR3 protein is CAWSNGQGPYGYTF. CDR3 sequence (DNA): TGTGCCTGGAGTAACGGACAGGGCCCATATGGCTACACCTTC.